The entry below describes one T cell receptor beta chain. The sample is drawn from a study of blood T cell repertoires in COVID-19. In the study overall: Whether acute or convalescent, the COVID-19 samples came from the United States, Italy and Spain.

Trimming cost V 7 bases and J 4 bases, with 19 bases left between them. The CDR3 covers 15 residues. Germline V gene data show CDR1 as SNHLY and CDR2 as FYNNEI. Data came from immunoSEQ multiplex PCR; TCRdb stores just in-frame clones and leaves some out. The profile shows 280,000 or so clones, around 88% of them singletons. The TCR comes from a woman in her thirties or forties who had recovered from COVID-19. The sequenced sample consisted of PBMCs or T cells enriched from blood (not recorded which). This chain connects TRBV2 to TRBJ2-5; D might be TRBD2 (5 bases). In DNA form, the CDR3 reads TGTGCCAGCAATAAATTCCAGTCTAGCACAGAGACCCAGTACTTC. It specifies CASNKFQSSTETQYF.